Below are 22 T cell receptor beta chains sequenced from a single sample in a study of shared clonotypes between healthy human individuals. Assay: immunoSEQ multiplex PCR; the TCRdb copy retains only in-frame clones and omits some. The profile shows millions of clones, more than 90% of them singletons. The sequenced sample consisted of naive CD4+ T cells sorted from blood. Subset defined: CD45RA+ positively selected. The receptors shown here come from a man between 18 and 29 years old in good health.

This clone came up once. The J gene is TRBJ1-3, the V gene TRBV6-5, with 7 bases aligning to TRBD1. This CDR3 contains 16 residues. Looked up from germline, CDR1 is MNHEY and CDR2 is SVGAGI. V gave up 2 bases and J gave up 2 bases; unmatched junction bases: 6. The CDR3 coding sequence is TGTGCCAGCAGTTACCATCACAGGGGACCTGGAAACACCATATATTTT. Translated, it gives CASSYHHRGPGNTIYF.

The genes are TRBV9 and TRBJ2-2; D is uncertain. The CDR3 covers 14 residues. Germline CDR1 and CDR2: SGDLS and YYNGEE. Between the trimmed V and J ends, which lost 2 bases and 5 bases, there was a span of 10 bases. DNA of the CDR3: TGTGCCAGCAGCGTTGCATCTTTGACCGGGGAGCTGTTTTTT. Translated: CASSVASLTGELFF. Filled out from reference TRBV9 and TRBJ2-2, the complete variable domain reads DSGVTQTPKHLITATGQRVTLRCSPRSGDLSVYWYQQSLDQGLQFLIQYYNGEERAKGNILERFSAQQFPDLHSELNLSSLELGDSALYFCASSVASLTGELFFGEGSRLTVL.

The chain combines TRBV19 with TRBJ2-1; the D call may be TRBD1 or TRBD2 (5 bases each). CDR1 LNHDA and CDR2 SQIVND come from the germline V gene (reference sequence). This CDR3 has 15 residues. V lost 6 bases to trimming and J lost 2 bases, with 14 bases between them. The CDR3, as DNA: TGTGCCAGTAGACCCGGGACGCTACCCTACAATGAGCAGTTCTTC. Translation: CASRPGTLPYNEQFF.

Remarks on this clone: With only one base between it and a far larger clone, this is likely a read error. The sample holds other DNA sequences that translate to the same CDR3. The CDR3 spells CASSSTYEQYF. The CDR3 bases are TGTGCCAGCAGCTCCACCTACGAGCAGTACTTC. The chain joins TRBV6-1 to TRBJ2-7; D remains ambiguous. The CDR3 has 11 residues. The germline V gene has CDR1 MNHNS and CDR2 SASEGT. The V end lost 6 bases, the J end lost 2 bases, and 5 bases lay between the germline ends.

To note about this clone: Other DNA sequences within the sample encode an identical CDR3. The chain employs TRBV10-3 and TRBJ2-7, with D hard to call. This CDR3 has 12 amino acids. Germline V gene sequence: CDR1 ENHRY, CDR2 SYGVKD. The ends were cut back, 3 bases at V and 2 bases at J, with 5 bases in the middle. In nucleotides, the CDR3 is TGTGCCATCAGTGAAAGCCCCTACGAGCAGTACTTC. This translates into CAISESPYEQYF.

V and J are TRBV10-3 and TRBJ2-3, with 8 positions matching TRBD1. CDR1 is ENHRY, CDR2 SYGVKD, per germline. V shed 10 bases, J shed 2 bases, and the junction held 8 bases outside the gene matches. The CDR3 is made up of 14 amino acids. The CDR3 spells CATLDREHTDTQYF. The DNA for the CDR3 is TGTGCCACCTTGGACAGGGAACACACAGATACGCAGTATTTT.

This sequence joins TRBV15 and TRBJ2-7, with D hard to call. Germline values: CDR1 LNHNV, CDR2 YYDKDF (reference sequence). The CDR3 is 15 amino acids. Trimming pared 0 bases from V and 1 base from J, leaving 10 bases between. The CDR3 protein is CATSRDLGTSYEQYF. CDR3 DNA: TGTGCCACCAGCAGAGATTTGGGCACATCCTACGAGCAGTACTTC.

The CDR3 DNA reads as TGTGCCAGCTCACTAGGACAGCTATCCCTCTATAATTCACCCCTCCACTTT. As protein: CASSLGQLSLYNSPLHF. This rearrangement joins TRBV18 to TRBJ1-6; maybe TRBD1 (6 bases). The germline V gene has CDR1 KGHSH and CDR2 LQKENI. The CDR3 has 17 amino acids. V gave up 4 bases and J gave up 3 bases, with 16 bases separating them.

The V gene is TRBV7-8, the J gene TRBJ1-4; 7 bases match TRBD1. Germline V gene lookup returns CDR1 SGHVS and CDR2 FQNEAQ. After removal of 4 bases from V and 7 bases from J, the junction contained 12 bases not matched to a gene. This CDR3 has 16 residues. The CDR3 DNA reads TGTGCCAGCAGCTCCTGGACAGGCCCTGTAGGTGAAAAACTGTTTTTT. As protein: CASSSWTGPVGEKLFF.

This chain uses TRBV4-3 with TRBJ2-2, with a possible D match to TRBD2 (6 bases). V lost 1 base, J lost 6 bases, and 12 bases lay in between. Germline V lookup: CDR1 LGHNA, CDR2 YSLEER. The CDR3 contains 15 residues. The CDR3 region has the DNA TGCGCCAGCAGCCAAGTGTTCTGGGGGGCCGGGGAGCTGTTTTTT. It codes for CASSQVFWGAGELFF.

V is TRBV30 and J is TRBJ1-3; D is undetermined. The CDR3 is 12 amino acids. V was cut by 2 bases and J by 4 bases, with 6 bases left in between. Germline assignment: CDR1 GTSNPN and CDR2 SVGIG (reference sequence). Here the CDR3 reads CAWSSQGNTIYF. DNA for the CDR3: TGTGCCTGGAGTTCACAGGGAAACACCATATATTTT. Combining the CDR3 with reference TRBV30 and TRBJ1-3 gives the whole variable domain SQTIHQWPATLVQPVGSPLSLECTVEGTSNPNLYWYRQAAGRGLQLLFYSVGIGQISSEVPQNLSASRPQDRQFILSSKKLLLSDSGFYLCAWSSQGNTIYFGEGSWLTVV.

V gene TRBV5-1 combines with J gene TRBJ2-5, with 7 positions matching TRBD1. There are 14 residues in the CDR3. From germline, CDR1 is SGHRS and CDR2 YFSETQ. V trimming: 4 bases; J trimming: 4 bases; junction bases outside the gene matches: 7. The CDR3 region has the DNA TGCGCCAGCAGCCCGACAGGGCGGATAGAGACCCAGTACTTC. Translation: CASSPTGRIETQYF.

Comments on this clone: This CDR3 is also generated by other DNA sequences in the sample. The chain recombines TRBV7-2 with TRBJ2-7, with a weak D call TRBD1 (6 bases). Germline V gene sequence: CDR1 SGHTA, CDR2 FQGNSA. The CDR3 sequence is 14 residues long. V was clipped by 3 bases and J by 3 bases, with 12 bases between them. The CDR3 DNA reads TGTGCCAGCAGCTTGGGACATACTAACTACGAGCAGTACTTC. It encodes CASSLGHTNYEQYF.

The chain couples TRBV4-3 to TRBJ2-2; tentatively, D is TRBD1 (6 bases). The V gene's germline CDR1 is LGHNA and CDR2 YSLEER. The CDR3 is made up of 15 amino acids. The germline V and J ends were trimmed by 1 base and 4 bases, with 10 bases remaining between them. The CDR3 reads CASSQATGTTGELFF. The CDR3, as DNA: TGCGCCAGCAGCCAAGCTACAGGGACCACCGGGGAGCTGTTTTTT.

Only one count was recorded for this clone. The V call is TRBV7-8, the J call TRBJ1-2; 11 nucleotides align to TRBD1. V gave up 10 bases and J gave up 0 bases; unmatched junction bases: 7. Germline CDR1 SGHVS, CDR2 FQNEAQ. CDR3 length: 15 amino acids. The CDR3 bases are TGTGCCACCACGGACAGGGGGCTTTCTAACTATGGCTACACCTTC. This encodes CATTDRGLSNYGYTF.

The V call is TRBV5-1, the J call TRBJ2-3; 7 bases line up with TRBD1. Germline V lookup: CDR1 SGHRS, CDR2 YFSETQ. This CDR3 has 15 residues. The V and J ends lost 1 base and 6 bases, in that order; junction bases with no gene match: 8. The CDR3 DNA sequence: TGCGCCAGCAGCTTGAGGCCAGGGGGTGAGGATACGCAGTATTTT. Translated, it gives CASSLRPGGEDTQYF. The whole variable domain, remainder taken from reference TRBV5-1 and TRBJ2-3, is KAGVTQTPRYLIKTRGQQVTLSCSPISGHRSVSWYQQTPGQGLQFLFEYFSETQRNKGNFPGRFSGRQFSNSRSEMNVSTLELGDSALYLCASSLRPGGEDTQYFGPGTRLTVL.

The chain has TRBV18 and TRBJ1-1; D gene ambiguous. This CDR3 contains 15 residues. Trimming removed 1 base at V and 0 bases at J, with 9 bases between. CDR1 KGHSH and CDR2 LQKENI come from the germline V gene. CDR3: CASSPQALMNTEAFF. CDR3 DNA: TGTGCCAGCTCACCACAGGCGCTTATGAACACTGAAGCTTTCTTT.

The rearrangement uses TRBV5-8 and TRBJ1-1; the D is unclear. The V and J ends lost 0 bases and 0 bases respectively, with 12 bases between them. The CDR3 is 16 amino acids. CDR1 SGHTS and CDR2 YDEGEE come from the germline V gene. As DNA, the CDR3 is TGTGCCAGCAGCTTGGTAGGTTACTACATGAACACTGAAGCTTTCTTT. Its protein is CASSLVGYYMNTEAFF.

The chain employs TRBV27 and TRBJ1-2; D unresolved. Between the trimmed V and J ends, which lost 4 bases and 2 bases, there was a span of 14 bases. This CDR3 is 15 amino acids long. Germline V gives CDR1 MNHEY, CDR2 SMNVEV (reference sequence). CDR3 loop: CASSSPLASNYGYTF. The CDR3 bases are TGTGCCAGCAGTTCTCCCCTGGCGAGCAACTATGGCTACACCTTC.

This chain joins TRBV4-3 and TRBJ2-7; 9 positions match TRBD1. Trimming removed 1 base from V and 5 bases from J; junction bases left unmatched: 6. This CDR3 contains 15 residues. The germline gives CDR1 LGHNA, CDR2 YSLEER. The CDR3: CASSQAGTGINEQYF. Here the CDR3 DNA reads TGCGCCAGCAGCCAAGCGGGGACAGGGATTAACGAGCAGTACTTC.

This chain links TRBV28 with TRBJ1-2; 12 nucleotides match TRBD1. The CDR3 totals 16 residues. Germline V lookup: CDR1 MDHEN, CDR2 SYDVKM. V lost 4 bases, J lost 8 bases, and 11 bases stayed unmatched. The CDR3: CASSSPPGQGAGGYTF. The CDR3 region has the DNA TGTGCCAGCAGTTCGCCTCCGGGACAGGGGGCGGGAGGCTACACCTTC.

CDR3 sequence (DNA): TGTGCCAGCAGTTTGGGGGCTTCGACTAATGAAAAACTGTTTTTT. Encoded protein: CASSLGASTNEKLFF. V is TRBV6-5 and J is TRBJ1-4; D is possibly TRBD1 (6 bases). CDR3 length: 15 amino acids. Per the germline V gene, CDR1 is MNHEY and CDR2 is SVGAGI. The germline V and J ends were trimmed by 4 bases and 2 bases, with 11 bases remaining between them.